The subject of this entry is one T cell receptor beta chain. The record originates from a study of control samples from healthy donors and cancer patients. The repertoire was sequenced with immunoSEQ multiplex PCR; TCRdb's copy has only in-frame clones and lacks some. Of about 130,000 clones listed, less than 90% are singletons. V was clipped by 1 base and J by 2 bases, with 21 bases between them. Germline assignment: CDR1 MNHEY and CDR2 SMNVEV (reference sequence). There are 20 residues in the CDR3. This clonotype was obtained from a man in his late teens or twenties in good health. The rearrangement joins TRBV27 to TRBJ1-6; tentative D call: TRBD1 (5 bases). The sample consisted of blood. The CDR3 reads CASSLFLGEGRGTYNSPLHF. The DNA of the CDR3 is TGTGCCAGCAGTTTATTTTTGGGGGAGGGAAGGGGCACCTATAATTCACCCCTCCACTTT.